This T cell receptor (beta chain) was retrieved from a study of cytotoxic CD8 clonotypes in ibrutinib-treated CLL. Study context: Response was recorded as partial in some 25 patients and complete in 2; at median 68 months, around 15 remained remitted and approximately twelve had progressed. Mean productive templates were 255,043; mean productive rearrangements were roughly 100,000. Points from the study as a whole: Researchers report that baseline clonality outpaced age-matched healthy donors and tracked circulating CD8+ T-cell counts.

Germline CDR1 is MNHNS and CDR2 is SASEGT. The germline V and J ends were trimmed by 4 bases and 2 bases, with 14 bases remaining between them. The CDR3 consists of 16 residues. In regard to this clone: As yet, its antigen is unknown.

Here immunoSEQ multiplex PCR was the method, and the copy in TCRdb shows in-frame clones only, minus some. There are some 200,000 clones in the sample; just under 80% occur only once, and roughly 11% lies in the top ten. The sample here was PBMCs, taken after 12 months of ibrutinib treatment. This receptor was obtained from a human donor with chronic lymphocytic leukemia. The J gene is TRBJ2-2, the V gene TRBV6-1; TRBD1 is a possible D gene (6 bases). The CDR3 sequence is CASSGSGTINTGELFF. The CDR3 DNA is TGTGCCAGCAGTGGATCCGGGACAATCAACACCGGGGAGCTGTTTTTT.